This TCR beta chain was captured by sequencing in a study of OX40 agonist ivuxolimab in advanced cancers. In the study overall: Averaging 60 years in age, with a range of roughly 20 to 80, the cohort was approximately 83% male. Findings and caveats of the study: Some nonresponders likewise displayed low normalized T-cell clonal expansion. Both CD4+ and CD8+ T cell populations in blood had undergone clonal expansion by week 6 at 0.1 to 3.0 mg/kg.

CDR1 and CDR2 (germline): SGDLS, YYNGEE. V was clipped by 0 bases and J by 6 bases, with 22 bases between them. The CDR3 runs 18 residues. Using immunoSEQ multiplex PCR, the repertoire was profiled, and TCRdb retains in-frame clones only, with some absent. The sample carries roughly 30,000 clones, around 90% recorded once. Points on this clone: The antigen is unknown.

Cycle 7 day 1, cycle 4 day 1, and baseline were the timepoints at which blood was sampled. This chain joins TRBV9 and TRBJ1-5; D not certain. This receptor was taken from an adult with an advanced solid tumor such as melanoma, head and neck, liver or kidney cancer. The sample here was CD4+ or CD8+ T cells sorted from blood, taken in a trial of the OX40 agonist ivuxolimab. CDR3: CASSVARVTPPLGQPQHF. CDR3 nucleotide sequence: TGTGCCAGCAGCGTAGCGAGGGTGACGCCTCCTTTGGGTCAGCCCCAGCATTTT.